This T cell receptor beta chain came from a study of CD8 T cells in Susac syndrome (dated by TCRdb to the late 2010s). Regarding the study in general: Of the Susac syndrome patients who were sequenced, six had clinically active disease and 8 or 9 were in clinical remission. Susac syndrome patients were therapy-naive, on corticosteroids (some also receiving IVIg), or on IVIg alone at blood withdrawal. Whether CD8+ T cell activation and differentiation in Susac syndrome was antigen driven was tested using repertoire sequencing. What the study reported, not specific to this receptor: The study acknowledged that relatively few individuals were included in the TCR sequencing and HLA analysis. In the CD4+ T cell repertoire of Susac syndrome patients, clonal expansion was not detected.

About this clonotype itself: Its cognate antigen has yet to be identified. The record has no base qualities; no much larger clone is one base away.

High-throughput TCR beta sequencing profiled peripheral blood CD8+ and CD4+ T cells from healthy donors, Susac syndrome patients and multiple sclerosis patients. The Susac syndrome patients fulfilled recently defined diagnostic criteria for definite or probable disease. Bulk CD8+ and CD4+ T cells were purified by magnetic negative isolation, whereas CD8+ TEMRA cells were enriched by FACS. Blood was drawn into EDTA tubes, processed within 24 hours, and PBMCs were isolated by density gradient centrifugation. PBMCs intended for TCR sequencing were cryopreserved in liquid nitrogen and thawed later in a water bath at 37 degrees C. The sorted or isolated CD4+, CD8+ and CD8+ TEMRA cells had a purity of 90% or higher. RNA was extracted using the RNeasy kit, and roughly 0.5 to 1 ug of the RNA was reverse transcribed with random hexamers. The immunoSEQ multiplex PCR assay, which covers 54 Vbeta and 13 Jbeta segments, was used to amplify TCR beta CDR3 regions. Bias from PCR amplification was corrected by using a synthetic template baseline for primer optimization and for computational correction. As for the authors' bioinformatics: Reads were assigned to V, D and J genes according to IMGT and analyzed in immunoSEQ Analyzer, with only productive sequences retained. To calculate clonality, Shannon entropy was normalized by log2 of the number of productive unique sequences and then subtracted from one. Public and private clones were assessed among the 100 most prevalent clones of each patient and control. Clones were defined as Susac-specific if absent from the healthy and MS cohorts, from approximately 1,100 published viral clones and from other ImmuneACCESS disease sequences. The raw public data were reprocessed by TCRdb itself: fastp quality trimming at Q25, MiXCR clonotype calling, in-frame beta chains only. All rows with the same CDR3 protein become a single entry with the most common DNA and genes. TCRdb, not the original authors, processed these V and J calls. The sample has 150,000 or so distinct CDR3 sequences on record, roughly 94% of them singletons. The ten biggest clones cover roughly 0.15% of the sample.

This TCR was recovered from a human donor with Susac syndrome. The sequencing input was CD4+ T cells from PBMCs.

In nucleotide form, the sequence is TGTGCCACCAGCAGAGGACTCGGGGTGGGGGCCAACGTCCTGACTTTC. Translation gives CATSRGLGVGANVLTF. The sequence joins TRBV15 to TRBJ2-6, with a tentative D gene TRBD2 over 5 matching bases. Trimming costs V 1 base and J 4 bases, and their ends lie 11 bases apart. The CDR3 numbers 16 residues from cysteine through phenylalanine. Just the 48-base CDR3 DNA is kept, in frame starting at base 1. The germline V gene (reference sequence) provides CDR1 LNHNV and CDR2 YYDKDF.